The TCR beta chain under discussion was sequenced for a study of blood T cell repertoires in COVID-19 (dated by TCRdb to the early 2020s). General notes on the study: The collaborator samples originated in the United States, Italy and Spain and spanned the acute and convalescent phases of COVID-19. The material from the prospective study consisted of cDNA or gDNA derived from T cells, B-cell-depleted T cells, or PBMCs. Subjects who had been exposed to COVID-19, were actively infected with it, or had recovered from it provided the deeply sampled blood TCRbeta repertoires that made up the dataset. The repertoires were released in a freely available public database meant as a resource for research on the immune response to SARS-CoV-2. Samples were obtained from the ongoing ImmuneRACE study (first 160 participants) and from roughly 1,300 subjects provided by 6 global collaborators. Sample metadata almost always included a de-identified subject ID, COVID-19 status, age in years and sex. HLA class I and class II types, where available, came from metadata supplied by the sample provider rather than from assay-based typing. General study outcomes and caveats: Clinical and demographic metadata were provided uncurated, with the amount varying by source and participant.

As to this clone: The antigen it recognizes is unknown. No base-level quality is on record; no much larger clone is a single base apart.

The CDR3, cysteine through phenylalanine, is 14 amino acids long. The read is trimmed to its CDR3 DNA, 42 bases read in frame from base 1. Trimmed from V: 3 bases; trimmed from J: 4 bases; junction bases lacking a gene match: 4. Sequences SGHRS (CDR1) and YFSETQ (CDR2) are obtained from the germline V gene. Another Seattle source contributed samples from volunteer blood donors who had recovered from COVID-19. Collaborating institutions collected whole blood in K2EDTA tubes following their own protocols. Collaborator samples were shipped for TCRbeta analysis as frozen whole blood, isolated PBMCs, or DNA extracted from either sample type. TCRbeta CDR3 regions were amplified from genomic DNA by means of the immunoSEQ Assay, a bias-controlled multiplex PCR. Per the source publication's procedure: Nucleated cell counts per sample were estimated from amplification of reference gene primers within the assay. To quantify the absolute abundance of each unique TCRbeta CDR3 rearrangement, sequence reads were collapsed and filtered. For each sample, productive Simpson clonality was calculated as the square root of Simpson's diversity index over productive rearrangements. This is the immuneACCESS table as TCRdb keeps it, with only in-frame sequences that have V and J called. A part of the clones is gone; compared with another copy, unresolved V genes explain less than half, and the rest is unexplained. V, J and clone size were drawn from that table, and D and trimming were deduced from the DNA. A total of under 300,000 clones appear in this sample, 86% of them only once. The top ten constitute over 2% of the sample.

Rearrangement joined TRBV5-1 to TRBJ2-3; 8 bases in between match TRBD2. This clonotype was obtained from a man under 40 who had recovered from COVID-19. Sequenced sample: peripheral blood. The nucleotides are TGCGCCAGCAGCTCAGGGACTAGATCAGATACGCAGTATTTT. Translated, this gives CASSSGTRSDTQYF.